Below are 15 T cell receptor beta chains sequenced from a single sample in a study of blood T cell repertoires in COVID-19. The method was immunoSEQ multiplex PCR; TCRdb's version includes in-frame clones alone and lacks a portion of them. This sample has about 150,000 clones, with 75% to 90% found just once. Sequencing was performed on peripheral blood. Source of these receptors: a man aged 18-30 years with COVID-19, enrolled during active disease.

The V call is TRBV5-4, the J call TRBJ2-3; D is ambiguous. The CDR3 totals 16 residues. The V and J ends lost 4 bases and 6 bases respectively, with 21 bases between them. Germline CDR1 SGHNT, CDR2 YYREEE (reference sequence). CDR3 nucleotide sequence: TGTGCCAGCAGCCCGCCCGTTGGGCAGGCCTTGGATACGCAGTATTTT. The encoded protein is CASSPPVGQALDTQYF. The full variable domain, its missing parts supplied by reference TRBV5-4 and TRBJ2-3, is ETGVTQSPTHLIKTRGQQVTLRCSSQSGHNTVSWYQQALGQGPQFIFQYYREEENGRGNFPPRFSGLQFPNYSSELNVNALELDDSALYLCASSPPVGQALDTQYFGPGTRLTVL.

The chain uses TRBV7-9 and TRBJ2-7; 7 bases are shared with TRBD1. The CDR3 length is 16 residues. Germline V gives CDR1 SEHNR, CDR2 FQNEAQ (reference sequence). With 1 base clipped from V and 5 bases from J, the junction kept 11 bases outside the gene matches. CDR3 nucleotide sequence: TGTGCCAGCAGCTTAGGGGTAACAGGGGTGGGAAACGAGCAGTACTTC. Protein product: CASSLGVTGVGNEQYF.

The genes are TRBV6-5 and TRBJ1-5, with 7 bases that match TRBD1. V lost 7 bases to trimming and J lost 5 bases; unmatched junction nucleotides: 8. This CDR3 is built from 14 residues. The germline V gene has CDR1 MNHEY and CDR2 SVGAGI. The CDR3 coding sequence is TGTGCCAGCAAGGGGGCGCAAGGGGATCAGCCCCAGCATTTT. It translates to CASKGAQGDQPQHF.

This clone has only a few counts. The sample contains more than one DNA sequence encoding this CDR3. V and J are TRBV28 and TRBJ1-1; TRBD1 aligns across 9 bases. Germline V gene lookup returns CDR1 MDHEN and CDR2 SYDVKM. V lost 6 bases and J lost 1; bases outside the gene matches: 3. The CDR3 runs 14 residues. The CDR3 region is CASRGQGGNTEAFF. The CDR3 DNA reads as TGTGCCAGCAGGGGACAGGGTGGGAACACTGAAGCTTTCTTT.

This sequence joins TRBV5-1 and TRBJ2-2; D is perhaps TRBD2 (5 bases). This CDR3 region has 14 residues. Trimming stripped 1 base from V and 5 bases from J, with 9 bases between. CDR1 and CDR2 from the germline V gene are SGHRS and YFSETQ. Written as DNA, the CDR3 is TGCGCCAGCAGCTTGCGTCCGGGAACCGGGGAGCTGTTTTTT. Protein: CASSLRPGTGELFF.

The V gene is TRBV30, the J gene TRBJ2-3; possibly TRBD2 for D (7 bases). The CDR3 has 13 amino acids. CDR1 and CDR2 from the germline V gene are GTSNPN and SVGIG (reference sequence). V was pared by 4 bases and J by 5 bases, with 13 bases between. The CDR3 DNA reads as TGTGCCTGGACCAAAGGGGGGGAAGATACGCAGTATTTT. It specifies CAWTKGGEDTQYF.

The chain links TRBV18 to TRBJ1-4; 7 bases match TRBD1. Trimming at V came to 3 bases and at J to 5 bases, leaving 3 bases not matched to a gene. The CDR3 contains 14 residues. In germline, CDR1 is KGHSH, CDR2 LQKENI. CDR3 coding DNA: TGTGCCAGCTCACCGACAGGGCGGAATGAAAAACTGTTTTTT. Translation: CASSPTGRNEKLFF.

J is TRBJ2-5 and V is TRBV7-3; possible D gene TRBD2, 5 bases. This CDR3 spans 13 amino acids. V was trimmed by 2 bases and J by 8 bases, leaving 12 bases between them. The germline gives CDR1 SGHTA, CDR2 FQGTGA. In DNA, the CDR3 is TGTGCCAGCAGCTTAGGGCCCACGGGAACCCAGTACTTC. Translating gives CASSLGPTGTQYF.

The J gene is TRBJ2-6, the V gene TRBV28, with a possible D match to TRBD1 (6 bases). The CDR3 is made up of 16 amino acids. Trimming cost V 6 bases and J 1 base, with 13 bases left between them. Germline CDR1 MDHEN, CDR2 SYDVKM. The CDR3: CASSTITGSGANVLTF. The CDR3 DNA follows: TGTGCCAGCAGCACCATCACAGGGTCTGGGGCCAACGTCCTGACTTTC.

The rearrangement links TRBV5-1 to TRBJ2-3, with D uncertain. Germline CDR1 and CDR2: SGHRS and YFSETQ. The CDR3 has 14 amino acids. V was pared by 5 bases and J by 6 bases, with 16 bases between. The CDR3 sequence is CASRTAGLLDTQYF. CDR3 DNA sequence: TGCGCCAGCAGGACGGCAGGCCTGTTGGATACGCAGTATTTT. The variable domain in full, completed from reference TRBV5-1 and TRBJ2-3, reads KAGVTQTPRYLIKTRGQQVTLSCSPISGHRSVSWYQQTPGQGLQFLFEYFSETQRNKGNFPGRFSGRQFSNSRSEMNVSTLELGDSALYLCASRTAGLLDTQYFGPGTRLTVL.

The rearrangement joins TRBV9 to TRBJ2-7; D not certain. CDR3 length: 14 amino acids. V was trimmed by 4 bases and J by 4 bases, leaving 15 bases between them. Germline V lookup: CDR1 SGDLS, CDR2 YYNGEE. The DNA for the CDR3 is TGTGCCAGCAGCCCCCGCTTGGGCCGGTACGAGCAGTACTTC. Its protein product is CASSPRLGRYEQYF.

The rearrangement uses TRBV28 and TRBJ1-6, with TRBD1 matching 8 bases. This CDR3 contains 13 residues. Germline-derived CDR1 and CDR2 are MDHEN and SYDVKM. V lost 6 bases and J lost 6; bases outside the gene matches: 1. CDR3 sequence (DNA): TGTGCCAGCAGGGGACAGGTTAATTCACCCCTCCACTTT. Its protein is CASRGQVNSPLHF. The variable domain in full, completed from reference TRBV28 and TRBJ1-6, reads DVKVTQSSRYLVKRTGEKVFLECVQDMDHENMFWYRQDPGLGLRLIYFSYDVKMKEKGDIPEGYSVSREKKERFSLILESASTNQTSMYLCASRGQVNSPLHFGNGTRLTVT.

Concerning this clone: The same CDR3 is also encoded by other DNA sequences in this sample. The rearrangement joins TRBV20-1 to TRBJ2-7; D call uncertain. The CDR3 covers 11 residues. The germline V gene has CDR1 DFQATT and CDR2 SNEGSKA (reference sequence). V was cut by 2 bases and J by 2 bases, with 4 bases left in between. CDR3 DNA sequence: TGCAGTGCTAGAACTACCTACGAGCAGTACTTC. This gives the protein CSARTTYEQYF.

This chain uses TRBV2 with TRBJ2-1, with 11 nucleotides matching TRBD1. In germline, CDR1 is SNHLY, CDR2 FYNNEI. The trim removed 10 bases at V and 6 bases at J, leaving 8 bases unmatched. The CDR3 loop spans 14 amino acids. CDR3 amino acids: CATRTGGMVNEQFF. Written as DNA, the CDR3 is TGTGCCACCAGGACAGGGGGCATGGTCAATGAGCAGTTCTTC.

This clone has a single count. The CDR3 protein is CASSFSGTLSSGQPQHF. CDR3 coding DNA: TGTGCCAGCAGTTTCTCCGGGACACTCAGTTCGGGTCAGCCCCAGCATTTT. This chain connects TRBV27 to TRBJ1-5, with a tentative D call TRBD1 (6 bases). Germline assignment: CDR1 MNHEY and CDR2 SMNVEV (reference sequence). The V end lost 3 bases, the J end lost 6 bases, and 21 bases lay between the germline ends. This CDR3 is built from 17 residues.